This T cell receptor beta chain stems from a study of post-analysis software for immune sequencing data. Study at large: Relapsing-remitting, secondary progressive and progressive-relapsing courses of multiple sclerosis were included. Study-level points and caveats: Diversity measured as normalized Chao1 was significantly lower in multiple sclerosis patients than in controls. About five TRBV segments occurring more often in patients than controls included TRBV5-6, TRBV5-1 and TRBV20-1. Samples sharing a preparation batch grouped tightly together when assessed by F measure.

Notes on this clonotype: The antigen is unknown.

The CDR3 length is 14 residues. From germline, CDR1 is GTSNPN and CDR2 SVGIG (reference sequence). Each TCR beta cDNA library carried unique molecular identifiers. T cells numbering roughly 1 to 10 million yielded cDNA molecules that totaled approximately 500,000. TCRdb re-analysed the PCR reads in MiXCR, keeping a single row per CDR3 protein. The table records about half a million distinct CDR3 sequences, around 40% of them present only once. The sequenced sample consisted of blood. The rearrangement links TRBV30 to TRBJ1-1; tentative D call: TRBD1 (5 bases). The TCR comes from a girl aged 5-17 years with multiple sclerosis. The CDR3, as DNA: TGTGCTTCCACGGGGACCCCGTCGGGCACTGAAGCTTTCTTT. Its protein product is CASTGTPSGTEAFF.